Sequencing of this T cell receptor beta chain was carried out in a study of T cells in Graves' hyperthyroidism and ophthalmopathy (dated 2019 in TCRdb). In the study overall: Peripheral blood was collected at initial diagnosis, before any treatment. The paper describes TCR Vbeta CDR3 sequencing of 120 to 150 peripheral blood samples, made up of roughly 45 ophthalmopathy patients, roughly 80 hyperthyroidism patients and 17 progressor patients. Once sampling was done, hyperthyroidism patients were given methimazole at a starting dose of 30 mg daily, whereas ophthalmopathy patients were given high-dose intravenous methylprednisolone. Prospective prediction of ophthalmopathy was tested in an independent validation cohort consisting of 18 to 20 hyperthyroidism patients and more than 15 patients who later progressed to ophthalmopathy. To identify distinguishing TCR V-J signatures, a discovery cohort of about 95 patients was used, comprising some 45 with Graves' ophthalmopathy and some 60 with stable Graves' hyperthyroidism. For training and testing, the 110 or so patients in the discovery cohort were randomly divided in a 7:3 ratio. In addition, the study compared T-cell repertoires in thyroid tissue and in blood from roughly six Graves' hyperthyroidism patients.

The CDR3, cysteine through phenylalanine, is 12 amino acids long. Solely the CDR3 DNA is kept, with 36 bases framed from the first base. The junction carries 4 bases between V and J, which are trimmed by 2 bases and 2 bases respectively. The germline V gene gives CDR1 as SGHAT and CDR2 as FQNNGV. TCR beta CDR3 regions were amplified from RNA transcripts. A first-round RT-PCR of the TCR CDR3 used the HTBI primer set with the Qiagen OneStep RT-PCR kit. Libraries were constructed in a second round of multiplex PCR, after which size selection and purification were performed. Libraries were sequenced paired-end with 100 bp reads on an Illumina HiSeq2000. On the study's bioinformatics: SOAPnuke was used to process the raw data, removing reads that contained adapters or uncalled bases, had a mean Phred below 15, or lacked an exact match to the constant primer or identifier. High-quality paired reads were merged with COPE v1.2.5, and unique nucleotide sequences were defined as clonotypes. MiTCR v1.1 was used to align the clonotypes against IMGT TRBV, TRBD and TRBJ reference segments. The analysis included only V-J combinations with a frequency above 0.0001, which together covered 98% to 99.2% of the repertoires. A TCS score was defined as the ratio between F50 (clonal expansion) and ExV (chaos), using BLOSUM62-based TCRdist between CDR3 peptides within each V-J. Welch's t-statistics and random forest reduced roughly 540 V-J features to 10 to 15, which were used in a naive Bayes classifier (R e1071). The similarity between thyroid and blood repertoires was quantified using the Morisita-Horn index. Starting from the raw public reads, TCRdb applied fastp trimming at Q25, assembled clones with MiXCR and retained in-frame beta chains. Records with the same CDR3 protein are collapsed into one entry carrying the most frequent genes and DNA. TCRdb's processing, not the authors' own work, is the source of the V and J calls. For this sample the table gives fewer than 750,000 distinct CDR3 sequences, of which 14% to 15% were detected only once. Around 4% of the sample goes to the ten largest clones.

Findings and caveats that apply to the study as a whole: During validation, the model predicted progression to ophthalmopathy a median of around 7 months ahead of onset, with almost 71% sensitivity and 72.22% specificity. Ophthalmopathy was separated from stable hyperthyroidism by a 13 V-J signature model, with approximately 89% sensitivity and roughly 84% specificity obtained in cross-validation and 80%/75% obtained in testing. Most expanded thyroid clonotypes (frequency above 0.001) were also detected in blood, a finding suggesting that blood repertoires may reflect thyroid immune responses. Sample size was not statistically predetermined, and investigators were not blinded to group allocation.

This clonotype appeared many times. Its antigen is unknown. No base-level quality is on record; no much larger clone is a single base apart. Ophthalmopathy patients had moderately to severely active disease, Clinical Activity Score of at least 3, NOSPECS grade of at least 4, and duration under 3 months. Patients with uncontrolled infections, other autoimmune diseases, pregnancy or lactation were excluded. Clinical symptoms, serum thyroxine and TRAb, thyroid ultrasound, and orbital computed tomography formed the basis for the diagnoses. PBMCs were isolated from roughly 10 ml of fresh peripheral blood by Ficoll-Paque density gradient centrifugation. Total RNA was extracted with Trizol reagent, and quality was checked on an Agilent 2100 Bioanalyzer.

The chain is encoded by TRBV11-2 joined to TRBJ2-7, with no confident D gene call. The sequenced sample was blood. This clonotype originated in a woman aged 40 to 50 with Graves' ophthalmopathy. Here is the DNA: TGTGCCAGCAGCTTAAACACCTACGAGCAGTACTTC. Its product reads: CASSLNTYEQYF.